This T cell receptor (beta chain) came from a study of vaccination effects on CD4 cells after COVID-19. Study as a whole: Post-vaccine sample collection fell at a median of 72 days after the second dose.

Assay: immunoSEQ multiplex PCR; the TCRdb copy retains only in-frame clones and omits some. The data hold tens of thousands of clones, with roughly four fifths observed a single time. Points from the study as a whole: In vaccinees who were healthy, merely 1 out of 255 vaccine-induced clones cross-reacted with common cold coronaviruses.

This CDR3 comprises 14 residues. The ends were cut back, 4 bases at V and 3 bases at J, with 10 bases in the middle. The germline gives CDR1 MGHDK, CDR2 SYGVNS. To note about this clone: Antigen specificity is unknown.

CD4+ T cells specific for antigen were expanded with viral peptide pools by the ViraFEST assay before sequencing. The culture ran for approximately 10 days, and then CD4+ T cells were isolated. It was two doses of either the BNT162b2 or mRNA-1273 vaccine that participants received. Each vaccine recipient was nucleocapsid antibody negative and had no prior SARS-CoV-2 infection. Each culture had half its medium swapped for IL-2 medium on days 3 and 7. This sequence originates from a human donor who received a COVID-19 vaccine. The starting material was CD4+ T cells from PBMCs cultured with HCoV-229E spike peptides, obtained after COVID-19 vaccination. The V call is TRBV25-1, the J call TRBJ1-5; unclear D gene. The CDR3 reads CASSGPGPNQPQHF. The DNA for the CDR3 is TGTGCCAGCAGTGGGCCCGGGCCCAATCAGCCCCAGCATTTT.